This T cell receptor (beta chain) was captured by sequencing in a study of cytomegalovirus exposure and HLA in healthy donors (dated by TCRdb to 2016 to 2017). For the study in its entirety: In an earlier analysis of 450 to 750 of the donors, 276 Gb of sequence data and 100 million or so unique TCR beta sequences from 180 million or so T cells were reported. Among 300 to 500 genotyped donors of the cohort, an average of roughly 230,000 unique TCR beta nucleotide sequences was sequenced per donor, of which roughly 18% were non-productive. The study profiled the T cell repertoires of 500 to 800 subjects by immunosequencing and related them to cytomegalovirus serostatus. In a later analysis, previously published TCR beta repertoires from 666 donors were re-analyzed and high-resolution HLA genotyping was added so that TCR occurrence patterns could be studied. In a later genetic analysis, genome-wide SNP genotypes for about 55% of the roughly 700 donors were used, and that subset was treated as a discovery cohort. Donor age, sex, ethnicity and CMV serostatus were compiled together with the repertoire data. An early release that covered some 640 HLA-typed donors contained approximately 290 gigabases of sequencing data and tens of millions of unique TCR sequences. Rather than using new phenotypic data, the later analysis identified candidate immune exposures from TCR beta sequences and from how often those sequences occurred across donors. An earlier analysis of 587 of the donors used high-throughput TCR beta sequencing to judge whether each TCR beta V gene segment behaved as functional or pseudogenic. About five DR-DQ haplotypes were treated as single units for association and clustering because of strong linkage in the cohort. Besides the first cohort of some 670 subjects, a separate validation cohort made up of 90 to 150 different subjects was used. Typing coverage differed by locus: A, B, C, DRB1 and DQB1 were typed in roughly 629-630 donors, DQA1 in 522, DPA1 in 600 to 610, and DPB1 in roughly 450. All discovery cohort repertoires had been generated on a single sequencing platform. HLA typing included class I and class II loci at four-digit resolution. To predict cytomegalovirus infection status, the study combined high-throughput TCR immunosequencing, statistical association of individual TCRs with disease status, and machine learning. The study aimed to test whether cataloging public T cell receptors could reveal signatures of past pathogen exposure. Of the approximately 400 genotyped donors, approximately 83% fell in the genetic ancestry cluster associated with self-reported Caucasian donors.

The cohort was made up of roughly 670 healthy bone marrow donors. At the time of sampling, all cohort members were nominally healthy, though unrecorded immune exposures were likely present. The donor tested CMV seronegative, placing the donor among the 350 to 400 seronegative members of the cohort. A peripheral blood sample was collected from each donor, and TCR beta sequencing was performed on peripheral blood mononuclear cells. Genomic DNA was extracted from the blood cell samples with the Qiagen DNeasy Blood Extraction Kit. The library was produced with the immunoSEQ multiplex PCR assay. A mixture of 60 forward primers for TCR Vbeta segments and 13 reverse primers for TCR Jbeta segments was used in the multiplex PCR. Amplification of the CDR3 region of rearranged TCR beta genes was performed with a multiplex PCR assay on genomic DNA. On the Illumina HiSeq System, the amplified TCR beta libraries were sequenced as 87-base-pair reads. The paper's data handling went like this. A later analysis counted about 80 million unique TCR beta chains across the 500 to 850 repertoires, and approximately 11 million of these chains were shared by at least two donors. To remove PCR and sequencing errors, raw reads were error-corrected and collapsed into unique sequences using a nearest-neighbor algorithm that merged closely related sequences. V, D and J gene segments were assigned by aligning CDR3 sequences to IMGT reference sequences. Each retained sequence needed at least a six-nucleotide match to both a V gene segment and a J gene segment. A rearrangement was called productive if the CDR3 had no stop codons and remained in frame with V and J, and every other rearrangement was called non-productive. Following IMGT convention, CDR3 was defined as the stretch from the second conserved V-encoded cysteine to the conserved J-encoded phenylalanine. Sequences without an unambiguous match to a single V gene segment were excluded from the earlier analysis of approximately 600 of the donors. In an earlier analysis of approximately 500 of the donors, a V segment was called functional when productive rearrangements were above 56.7%, and segregating when the standard deviation between donors exceeded 5%. A statistical classification framework was developed to diagnose cytomegalovirus status using the catalog of TCR beta chain sequences. A later analysis assigned V and J genes by comparing TCR nucleotide sequences with IMGT/GENE-DB human TR gene sequences. In a later analysis, CDR3 sequences and most-parsimonious VDJ recombination scenarios were assigned using the TCRdist pipeline. In a later analysis, each TCR beta chain was defined by its CDR3 amino acid sequence together with its V-gene family, and reads lacking a unique V-gene family were excluded. As a way to deal with suspected cross-contamination and a sequencing artifact, a later analysis dropped approximately 570 nucleotide sequences that were highly shared and had low generation probability. In a later analysis, a clonal expansion index was calculated for each public chain from normalized within-repertoire ranks of inferred template counts. A later analysis computed generation probabilities with a VDJ recombination model fitted to out-of-frame rearrangements, and checked the results against IGoR. Hypergeometric tests were used in a later analysis to score TCR-TCR, TCR-HLA and TCR-CMV co-occurrence, with a repertoire-size bias correction applied to the TCR pairs. To estimate false discovery rates, a later analysis permuted the HLA or CMV assignments 20 times. In a later analysis, co-occurring TCRs were grouped using DBSCAN, with TCRdist sequence similarity added in when clustering inside HLA-allele-positive subsets. Co-occurrence clustering excluded repertoires with fewer than 30,000 or more than 120,000 public chains, plus five with anomalous nucleotide sharing. TCRdb re-hosts the immuneACCESS table, in-frame sequences only. Its copies lack some clones; in the studies checked, an unresolved V gene accounts for under half of them, and the cause for the rest is not known. V and J calls and clone size come straight from that table; D and trimming were deduced from the DNA. Across this sample there are over 150,000 clones, with more than 80% seen only once. The ten largest account for roughly 13% of the sample.

Remarks on this clone: Its binding antigen is unknown. Per-base quality was not reported, and no clone a single base away is much larger than it.

Spanning cysteine to phenylalanine, the CDR3 consists of 14 amino acids. The read is trimmed to its CDR3 DNA, 42 bases read in frame from base 1. V and J lose 1 base and 5 bases, and a span of 12 bases separates them. The germline V gene (reference sequence) supplies CDR1 LNHDA and CDR2 SQIVND. Overall results and qualifications from the work: The earlier analysis of nearly 600 of the donors excluded over 15 rarely observed V segments, including chromosome 9 orphons, because counts were too low. CMV serostatus was the only immune exposure information available for the cohort. The cohort was sequenced for TCR beta chains only, and without alpha or paired-chain data the features that could be detected were limited. V-gene and J-gene trimming of TCR beta chains was associated with a missense DCLRE1C variant in a later genetic analysis, and the association was replicated in an independent cohort. A later analysis found that most CMV-associated TCR beta chains appeared HLA-restricted, with HLA associations seemingly driven largely by CMV exposure. Assigning TCR associations to individual alleles was difficult when HLA alleles, especially DR and DQ, strongly co-occurred. The authors suggested that the approach could potentially be generalized to other disease states and immunological phenotypes. A further reported finding was that TCR beta sequences accurately predicted the HLA-A and HLA-B alleles for most subjects in the first cohort. A total of fewer than 200 TCR beta chains were listed by the study as associated with cytomegalovirus. Because HLA typing was unavailable for some donors at each locus, only the typed subset was used in association tests. Across donors, most TCR sequences were observed very rarely, whereas some public TCRs were present in many individuals. Presence/absence analyses assumed roughly uniform sequencing depth across donors, an assumption that may not hold. Correlated functional status among segregating V segments might reflect linkage disequilibrium, but an unknown experimental factor could not be ruled out. Specific HLA alleles were associated with 15,000 to 20,000 TCR beta sequences at a false discovery rate of 0.05 in a later analysis. In both the original and validation cohorts, the classifier was reported to diagnose cytomegalovirus status with high specificity and sensitivity. A later analysis reported that several top co-occurrence clusters appeared linked to parvovirus B19, influenza, CMV and Epstein-Barr virus. Compared with the roughly 700-donor mean, donors in an Asian-associated ancestry cluster had fewer N-insertions in productive TCRs, according to a later genetic analysis. In a later analysis, HLA-associated TCR beta chains were found to be more clonally expanded and to have lower generation probabilities than equally common non-associated chains. Three of the identified cytomegalovirus-associated TCR beta chains were confirmed in vitro to be specific for cytomegalovirus antigens. According to a later analysis, TCR association rates differed among HLA loci, with DRB1 alleles showing the most associated TCRs and HLA-C alleles showing the fewest. Some IMGT-functional V segments, including TRBV6-2 and TRBV6-3, could not be told apart with the 87-base-pair reads, so those segments were excluded. The sequencing pipeline was judged likely to have produced a cluster of highly shared sequence variants as a technical artifact. Broadly in line with IMGT annotations, most TCR beta V segments showed up in productive rearrangements about 87% or about 30% of the time in an earlier analysis of under 700 of the donors.

This receptor was taken from a woman between 50 and 59 years old in good health and CMV-seronegative. The chain links TRBV19 with TRBJ2-7; TRBD2 is a possible D gene, resting on 7 matching bases. The sample comprised PBMCs. The sequenced DNA is TGTGCCAGTAGTATAGTTCCGGGGGGCCACGAGCAGTACTTC. Protein translation: CASSIVPGGHEQYF.